Listed below are T cell receptor beta chains from one sample, sequenced in a study of OX40 agonist ivuxolimab in advanced cancers. Some clones are missing from TCRdb's copy, which holds only in-frame ones; the method was immunoSEQ multiplex PCR. This table has tens of thousands of clones, over 75% appearing once. Sequencing used CD4+ or CD8+ T cells sorted from blood, obtained in a trial of the OX40 agonist ivuxolimab. The receptors stem from an adult with an advanced solid tumor such as melanoma, head and neck, liver or kidney cancer. The CDR3 runs from the conserved cysteine through the conserved F or W. The D gene is left open where the match is weak. Clone sizes are given selectively: once, few, many, or a class where the clone is expanded.

d_call	v_call	clone_size	j_call	cdr3_aa	cdr3_nt
TRBD2	TRBV6-5	few	TRBJ2-1	CASSGTSGGNEQFF	TGTGCCAGCAGCGGGACTAGCGGGGGGAATGAGCAGTTCTTC
NA	TRBV7-3	NA	TRBJ2-6	CASSPGAWGSGANVLTF	TGTGCCAGCAGCCCCGGGGCCTGGGGCTCTGGGGCCAACGTCCTGACTTTC
TRBD1	TRBV29-1	NA	TRBJ2-2	CSASGQGGYTGELFF	TGCAGCGCCTCGGGACAGGGCGGCTACACCGGGGAGCTGTTTTTT
NA	TRBV2	NA	TRBJ2-7	CASNLTPDRSYEQYF	TGTGCCAGCAACCTTACTCCAGACAGGTCCTACGAGCAGTACTTC
NA	TRBV7-9	NA	TRBJ1-2	CASSPSQLYGYTF	TGCGCCAGCAGCCCCTCCCAGCTCTATGGCTACACCTTC
NA	TRBV7-3	NA	TRBJ1-1	CASSLLNTEAFF	TGTGCCAGCAGCTTACTCAACACTGAAGCTTTCTTT
NA	TRBV7-2	NA	TRBJ2-5	CASSLEARYGTQYF	TGTGCCAGCAGCTTAGAAGCCCGTTACGGGACCCAGTACTTC
TRBD1	TRBV7-8	NA	TRBJ1-1	CASSRRTGGGTEAFF	TGTGCCAGCAGCAGACGGACAGGGGGCGGCACTGAAGCTTTCTTT
TRBD1	TRBV27	NA	TRBJ1-2	CASSFKAGGYSYTF	TGTGCCAGCAGTTTTAAGGCAGGGGGGTATAGTTACACCTTC
NA	TRBV5-6	NA	TRBJ2-5	CASSLPRGQETQYF	TGTGCCAGCAGCTTGCCCAGGGGACAAGAGACCCAGTACTTC
NA	TRBV27	NA	TRBJ2-7	CASRHKGSAYEQYF	TGTGCCAGCAGACATAAGGGGTCCGCCTACGAGCAGTACTTC
NA	TRBV9	once	TRBJ1-2	CASSVSANSYGYTF	TGTGCCAGCAGCGTTTCAGCTAACTCCTATGGCTACACCTTC
NA	TRBV7-7	NA	TRBJ2-3	CASSPDLGTDTQYF	TGTGCTAGCAGCCCCGACCTGGGGACAGATACGCAGTATTTT
NA	TRBV7-9	NA	TRBJ1-3	CASGPTVSGNTIYF	TGTGCCAGCGGCCCGACGGTCTCTGGAAACACCATATATTTT
NA	TRBV10-1	NA	TRBJ2-2	CASSESASTNTGELFF	TGCGCCAGCAGTGAGTCGGCGTCGACGAACACCGGGGAGCTGTTTTTT
NA	TRBV7-6	once	TRBJ2-5	CASSPLRETQYF	TGTGCCAGCAGCCCCCTCAGGGAGACCCAGTACTTC
NA	TRBV29-1	NA	TRBJ1-1	CSVQGLGTEAFF	TGCAGCGTACAGGGCCTCGGAACTGAAGCTTTCTTT
NA	TRBV30	NA	TRBJ1-3	CAWSRGGAGNTIYF	TGTGCCTGGAGTAGGGGGGGGGCTGGAAACACCATATATTTT
NA	TRBV6-5	NA	TRBJ2-2	CASSYFTGLRTGELFF	TGTGCCAGCAGTTACTTTACAGGGTTGCGCACCGGGGAGCTGTTTTTT
NA	TRBV15	NA	TRBJ1-5	CATDVQGRGNQPQHF	TGTGCCACCGATGTGCAGGGAAGGGGCAATCAGCCCCAGCATTTT
NA	TRBV5-1	once	TRBJ2-7	CASRQNPPGQRLGEQYF	TGCGCCAGCAGGCAAAACCCGCCGGGACAGAGACTAGGCGAGCAGTACTTC
NA	TRBV5-1	NA	TRBJ1-6	CASSPGGLSYNSPLHF	TGCGCCAGCAGCCCGGGCGGGTTGTCCTATAATTCACCCCTCCACTTT
NA	TRBV18	once	TRBJ1-1	CASSPGAPTEAFF	TGTGCCAGCTCACCGGGGGCGCCCACTGAAGCTTTCTTT
NA	TRBV11-2	NA	TRBJ2-7	CASSLGHRSYEQYF	TGTGCCAGCAGCTTAGGGCACAGATCCTACGAGCAGTACTTC
NA	TRBV5-1	few	TRBJ2-3	CASSLRQATDTQYF	TGCGCCAGCAGCTTGCGGCAGGCCACAGATACGCAGTATTTT
TRBD1	TRBV11-3	NA	TRBJ2-3	CASSSDRGRADTQYF	TGTGCCAGCAGCTCGGACAGGGGGCGGGCAGATACGCAGTATTTT
NA	TRBV19	NA	TRBJ1-3	CASSIMVSSGNTIYF	TGTGCCAGTAGTATAATGGTGAGCTCTGGAAACACCATATATTTT
TRBD1	TRBV27	NA	TRBJ1-1	CASSFWIPGQRNTEAFF	TGTGCCAGCAGTTTTTGGATACCGGGACAGCGAAACACTGAAGCTTTCTTT
NA	TRBV5-6	NA	TRBJ1-5	CASSLGENQPQHF	TGTGCCAGCAGCTTGGGTGAAAATCAGCCCCAGCATTTT
NA	TRBV27	once	TRBJ1-2	CASSQDTRDGYTF	TGTGCCAGCTCTCAAGACACCAGAGACGGCTACACCTTC
NA	TRBV2	few	TRBJ2-7	CASSLNGNYEQYF	TGTGCCAGCAGCTTAAACGGGAACTACGAGCAGTACTTC
NA	TRBV6-5	NA	TRBJ1-1	CASSYGVGLNTEAFF	TGTGCCAGCAGTTACGGGGTGGGGCTCAACACTGAAGCTTTCTTT
NA	TRBV5-1	NA	TRBJ2-2	CASSRETGGELFF	TGCGCCAGCAGCAGAGAGACAGGCGGGGAGCTGTTTTTT
NA	TRBV5-1	NA	TRBJ2-5	CASSLGRAQETQYF	TGCGCCAGCAGCTTGGGGAGGGCCCAAGAGACCCAGTACTTC
TRBD1	TRBV6-1	NA	TRBJ2-7	CASSSRTGSAYEQYF	TGTGCCAGCAGCTCTAGGACAGGGTCCGCCTACGAGCAGTACTTC
TRBD2	TRBV2	NA	TRBJ2-1	CASSSLGGTSGLSSYNEQFF	TGTGCCAGCAGTAGCCTCGGAGGGACTAGCGGATTAAGCTCCTACAATGAGCAGTTCTTC
NA	TRBV30	NA	TRBJ2-3	CAWSSIDTQYF	TGTGCCTGGAGTTCAATAGATACGCAGTATTTT
NA	TRBV6-5	few	TRBJ2-7	CASSYFSEQYF	TGTGCCAGCAGTTACTTCAGCGAGCAGTACTTC
NA	TRBV4-3	few	TRBJ1-6	CASSQDDNRVSPLHF	TGCGCCAGCAGCCAAGATGACAACAGGGTTTCACCCCTCCACTTT
TRBD1	TRBV7-9	NA	TRBJ2-5	CASSSGQEGRETQYF	TGTGCCAGCAGCTCTGGACAGGAAGGTAGAGAGACCCAGTACTTC
TRBD1	TRBV2	medium-sized	TRBJ1-2	CASMLGQGRSYGYTF	TGTGCCAGCATGTTGGGACAGGGGAGATCCTATGGCTACACCTTC
NA	TRBV6-4	NA	TRBJ1-2	CASSDRGMGYGYTF	TGTGCCAGCAGTGACAGGGGGATGGGCTATGGCTACACCTTC
NA	TRBV2	few	TRBJ2-5	CASSVGGEEETQYF	TGTGCCAGCAGTGTTGGAGGCGAGGAAGAGACCCAGTACTTC
NA	TRBV30	NA	TRBJ1-2	CAWSVNEGTYGYTF	TGTGCCTGGAGTGTAAACGAGGGAACCTATGGCTACACCTTC
NA	TRBV19	NA	TRBJ2-5	CASSIMETQYF	TGTGCCAGTAGTATAATGGAGACCCAGTACTTC
NA	TRBV5-4	NA	TRBJ2-5	CASSPEGGRETQYF	TGTGCCAGCAGCCCCGAGGGGGGTAGGGAGACCCAGTACTTC
NA	TRBV2	NA	TRBJ1-1	CASGVGPNTEAFF	TGTGCCAGCGGGGTGGGCCCGAACACTGAAGCTTTCTTT
TRBD1	TRBV2	once	TRBJ1-1	CASSELGQGLNTEAFF	TGTGCCAGCAGTGAACTTGGACAGGGACTGAACACTGAAGCTTTCTTT
NA	TRBV15	NA	TRBJ1-5	CATSTGQYSNQPQHF	TGTGCCACCAGCACTGGACAGTATAGCAATCAGCCCCAGCATTTT
TRBD2	TRBV11-2	NA	TRBJ2-1	CASSQVRTSGNEQFF	TGTGCCAGCAGCCAAGTAAGGACTAGCGGTAATGAGCAGTTCTTC
NA	TRBV6-5	NA	TRBJ1-2	CASSRGIWDGYTF	TGTGCCAGCAGTCGCGGGATATGGGATGGCTACACCTTC
NA	TRBV5-6	NA	TRBJ1-2	CASSLWGANYGYTF	TGTGCCAGCAGCTTGTGGGGGGCTAACTATGGCTACACCTTC
NA	TRBV11-2	NA	TRBJ2-5	CASSLSGRYQETQYF	TGTGCCAGCAGCTTAAGCGGGCGGTACCAAGAGACCCAGTACTTC